The clone carrying this T cell receptor beta chain has a handful of counts. Its specificity is unknown. The germline V and J ends were trimmed by 0 bases and 1 base, with 9 bases remaining between them. The CDR3 runs to 14 residues. Germline lookup yields CDR1 DFQATT and CDR2 SNEGSKA (reference sequence). A mixed TRB-A/B primer pool amplified rearranged TRB by multiplex touch-down PCR. TCRdb itself ran the multiplex PCR reads through MiXCR, one entry per CDR3 protein. The top ten clones hold 25% to 35% of a sample with roughly 6,500 distinct CDR3 sequences, under 35% of them seen once. These data come from a study of T cell repertoires in aging, cancer and after chemotherapy. General study results and limits: In healthy donors, age-related TCR diversity loss mainly reflected lost richness.

Peripheral blood genomic DNA, not sorted cells or RNA, was the template. The sample taken for sequencing was blood. This TCR came from a human donor with a blood cancer. This chain connects TRBV20-1 to TRBJ2-5, with a possible D match to TRBD2 (6 bases). The CDR3 reads CSARDRRGQETQYF. CDR3 nucleotide sequence: TGCAGTGCTAGAGATAGGCGGGGCCAAGAGACCCAGTACTTC.